This TCR beta chain originates from a study of T-cell memory formation after mild COVID-19. Study-wide results and limits: A second wave expanding day 15 to 37 was CD4+-biased; contracting clones were balanced.

This clonotype occurred a few times. Its antigen is currently unknown. Germline V gives CDR1 SEHNR, CDR2 FQNEAQ (reference sequence). The CDR3 has 13 amino acids. The ends lost 5 bases at V and 8 bases at J; junction bases unmatched: 8. Constant-segment primers served in 5'RACE that generated TCR alpha and TCR beta cDNA libraries bearing sample barcodes and UMIs. TCRdb independently ran MiXCR on the 5' RACE reads; one entry per CDR3 protein. The repertoire holds about 560,000 distinct CDR3 sequences, with 17% as singletons. The rearrangement links TRBV7-9 to TRBJ1-1; 7 positions match TRBD1. This clonotype was sampled from an adult woman who had mild COVID-19 (a few samples of this study predate the infection). Cell type and time point are not known. The sequencing input was PBMCs or a T cell subset sorted from them (not recorded which). CDR3 DNA sequence: TGTGCCAGCAGCACCTACGGACAGGCCGAAGCTTTCTTT. It specifies CASSTYGQAEAFF. Combining the CDR3 with reference TRBV7-9 and TRBJ1-1 gives the whole variable domain DTGVSQNPRHKITKRGQNVTFRCDPISEHNRLYWYRQTLGQGPEFLTYFQNEAQLEKSRLLSDRFSAERPKGSFSTLEIQRTEQGDSAMYLCASSTYGQAEAFFGQGTRLTVV.